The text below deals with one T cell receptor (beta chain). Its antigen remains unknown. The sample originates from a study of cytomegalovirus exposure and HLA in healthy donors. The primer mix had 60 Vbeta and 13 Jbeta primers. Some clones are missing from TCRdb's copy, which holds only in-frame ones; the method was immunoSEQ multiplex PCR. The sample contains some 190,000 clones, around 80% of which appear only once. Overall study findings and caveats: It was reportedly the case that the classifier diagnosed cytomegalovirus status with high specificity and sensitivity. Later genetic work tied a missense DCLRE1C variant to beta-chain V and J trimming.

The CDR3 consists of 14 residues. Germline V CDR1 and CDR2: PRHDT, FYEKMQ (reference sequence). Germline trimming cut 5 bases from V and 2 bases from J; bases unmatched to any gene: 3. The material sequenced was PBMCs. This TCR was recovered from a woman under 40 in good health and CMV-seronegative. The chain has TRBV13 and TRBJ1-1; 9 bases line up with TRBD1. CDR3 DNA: TGTGCCAGCAGCATGGGACAGGGCAACACTGAAGCTTTCTTT. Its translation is CASSMGQGNTEAFF.